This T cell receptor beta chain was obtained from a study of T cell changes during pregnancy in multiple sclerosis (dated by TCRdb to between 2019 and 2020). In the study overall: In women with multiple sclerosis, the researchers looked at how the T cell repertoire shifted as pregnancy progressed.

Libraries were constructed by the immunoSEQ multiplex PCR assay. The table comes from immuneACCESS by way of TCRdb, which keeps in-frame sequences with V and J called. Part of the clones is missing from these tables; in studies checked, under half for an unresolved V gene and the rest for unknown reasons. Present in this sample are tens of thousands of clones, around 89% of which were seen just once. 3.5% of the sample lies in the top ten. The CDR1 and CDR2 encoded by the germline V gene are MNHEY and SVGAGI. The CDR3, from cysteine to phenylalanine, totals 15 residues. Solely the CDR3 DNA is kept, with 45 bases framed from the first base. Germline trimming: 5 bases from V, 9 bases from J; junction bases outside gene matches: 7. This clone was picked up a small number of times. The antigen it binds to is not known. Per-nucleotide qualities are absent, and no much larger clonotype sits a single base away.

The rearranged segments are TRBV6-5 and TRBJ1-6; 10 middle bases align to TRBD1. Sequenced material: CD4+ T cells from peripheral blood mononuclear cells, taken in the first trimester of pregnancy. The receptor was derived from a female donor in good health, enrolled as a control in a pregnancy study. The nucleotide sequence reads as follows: TGTGCCAGCAGTATCGGGACAGGGGATAGTTCACCCCTCCACTTT. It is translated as CASSIGTGDSSPLHF.